Reported below is one T cell receptor (beta chain). Its antigen remains unidentified. The V gene lost 1 base and the J gene lost 5 bases, with 8 bases spanning the gap. The germline V gene encodes CDR1 SEHNR and CDR2 FQNEAQ (reference sequence). The length of the CDR3 is 14 residues. Constant-region reverse primers amplified full-length variable regions, followed by semi-nested Nested Universal Primer A PCR. Using its own MiXCR run on the 5' RACE reads, TCRdb lists one record per CDR3 protein. The repertoire has approximately 10,000 distinct CDR3 sequences, about a quarter of them found once; the top ten carry roughly 3.2%. The sorted Tregs were CD4+CD25+CD127-/low cells. Study-wide results and limits: The TCR gene usage of tumor memory CD4+ T cells clustered together with blood and lymph node memory CD4+ cells and with lymph node naive CD4+ cells. Tumor Treg TCRs overlapped most with tumor naive CD4+ cells.

This rearrangement joins TRBV7-9 to TRBJ2-2; D possibly corresponds to TRBD2 (6 bases). The sample was Tregs sorted from blood. The TCR originated in a female donor with breast cancer. The CDR3 region has the DNA TGTGCCAGCAGCTTAGTGGAGGGGACCGGGGAGCTGTTTTTT. Translated, it gives CASSLVEGTGELFF.